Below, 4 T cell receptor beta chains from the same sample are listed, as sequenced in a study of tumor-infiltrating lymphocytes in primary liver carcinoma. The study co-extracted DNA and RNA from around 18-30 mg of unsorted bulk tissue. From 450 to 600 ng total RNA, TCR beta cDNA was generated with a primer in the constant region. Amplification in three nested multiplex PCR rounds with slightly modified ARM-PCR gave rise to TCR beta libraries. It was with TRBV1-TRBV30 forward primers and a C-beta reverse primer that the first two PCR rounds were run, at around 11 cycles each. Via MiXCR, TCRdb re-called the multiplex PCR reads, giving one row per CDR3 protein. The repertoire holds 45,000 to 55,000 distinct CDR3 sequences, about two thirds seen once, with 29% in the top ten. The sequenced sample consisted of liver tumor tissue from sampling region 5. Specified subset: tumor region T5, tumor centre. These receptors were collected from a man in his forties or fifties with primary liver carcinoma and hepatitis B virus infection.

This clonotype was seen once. CDR3 in DNA: TGTGCCAGCAGTTACGGGGGCGGTAACACTGAAGCTTTCTTT. Its translation: CASSYGGGNTEAFF. This chain connects TRBV6-5 to TRBJ1-1; D might be TRBD1 (6 bases). The length of the CDR3 is 14 residues. The germline CDR1 and CDR2 sequences are MNHEY and SVGAGI. Trimming took 2 bases from V and 2 from J, leaving 9 bases between them.

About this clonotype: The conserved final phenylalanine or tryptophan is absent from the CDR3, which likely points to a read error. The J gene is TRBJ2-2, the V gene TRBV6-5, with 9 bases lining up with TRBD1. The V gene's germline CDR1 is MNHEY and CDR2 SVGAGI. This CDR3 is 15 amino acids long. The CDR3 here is CASSYSNRGLGGLFS. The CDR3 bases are TGTGCCAGCAGTTACTCGAACAGGGGGCTGGGGGGGCTGTTTTCT.

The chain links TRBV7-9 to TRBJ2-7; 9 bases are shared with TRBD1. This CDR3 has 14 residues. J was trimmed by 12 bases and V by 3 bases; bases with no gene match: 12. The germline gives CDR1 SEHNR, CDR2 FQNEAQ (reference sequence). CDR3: CASSFTGGVYVRYF. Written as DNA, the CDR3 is TGTGCCAGCAGCTTCACAGGGGGCGTGTACGTGCGGTACTTC. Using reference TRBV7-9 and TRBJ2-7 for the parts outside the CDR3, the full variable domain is DTGVSQNPRHKITKRGQNVTFRCDPISEHNRLYWYRQTLGQGPEFLTYFQNEAQLEKSRLLSDRFSAERPKGSFSTLEIQRTEQGDSAMYLCASSFTGGVYVRYFGPGTRLTVT.

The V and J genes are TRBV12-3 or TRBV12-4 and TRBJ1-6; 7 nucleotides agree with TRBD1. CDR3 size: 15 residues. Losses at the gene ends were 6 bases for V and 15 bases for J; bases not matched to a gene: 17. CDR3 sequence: CASRLDRAYNSHLHF. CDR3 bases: TGTGCCAGCAGACTCGACAGGGCCTATAATTCGCACCTCCACTTT.